A selection of T cell receptor beta chains follows, all from one sample in a study of CD8+ T cells in alopecia areata. TCRdb's copy holds only in-frame clones and misses some; the assay was immunoSEQ multiplex PCR. The table includes roughly 100,000 clones, just over 85% detected once. The input for sequencing was CD8+ T cells sorted from blood, taken at roughly week 30, from a patient treated with tofacitinib. The receptors come from a human donor with alopecia areata. Both conserved end residues are part of each CDR3. The D gene is left open where the match is weak. Not every row has a clone size; where given, it reads once, few, many or a size class.

>-|TRBV29-1|-|TRBJ1-1
TGCAGCGTTGAAGGCGTGGGGGAAGCTTTCTTT
CSVEGVGEAFF
>-|TRBV27|-|TRBJ1-1
TGTGCCAGCAGTTTCCAGGGGCGGAACACTGAAGCTTTCTTT
CASSFQGRNTEAFF
>-|TRBV5-1|-|TRBJ2-7
TGCGCCAGCAGCGGAGACACCTACGAGCAGTACTTC
CASSGDTYEQYF
>-|TRBV6-1|-|TRBJ2-7
TGTGCCAGCAGCTCCGGACAGACCTACCATTACGAGCAGTACTTC
CASSSGQTYHYEQYF
>-|TRBV29-1|-|TRBJ2-1
TGCAGCGTTGAACGGCTAGACTACAATGAGCAGTTCTTC
CSVERLDYNEQFF
>TRBD2|TRBV7-9|-|TRBJ2-1
TGTGCCAGCAGCCGACAAACGACGGGACTAGCGGACAATGAGCAGTTCTTC
CASSRQTTGLADNEQFF
>-|TRBV7-9|-|TRBJ2-7
TGTGCCAGCAGCTTACCCCATTTAGAAGGGAAAATGTACTTC
CASSLPHLEGKMYF
>-|TRBV27|-|TRBJ2-7
TGTGCCAGCAGTTTATCGGAGGTGTACGAGCAGTACTTC
CASSLSEVYEQYF
>-|TRBV29-1|-|TRBJ1-4
TGCAGCGTTTTACAGGGAGCTGAAAAACTGTTTTTT
CSVLQGAEKLFF
>-|TRBV7-2|-|TRBJ1-1
TGTGCCAGCAGAAATGGGTTGCCTGAAGCTTTCTTT
CASRNGLPEAFF
>-|TRBV20-1|-|TRBJ1-2
TGCAGTGTCAGAGAGGAGAGTGGCTACACCTTC
CSVREESGYTF
>-|TRBV5-1|-|TRBJ2-7
TGCGCCAGCAGCCTCTCTCGGGGGGCGAAAGGGCACGAGCAGTACTTC
CASSLSRGAKGHEQYF
>-|TRBV29-1|-|TRBJ2-7
TGCAGCGTCCTGGACGGACAATCCTACGAGCAGTACTTC
CSVLDGQSYEQYF
>-|TRBV10-2|-|TRBJ2-1
TGCGCCAGCAGTGCCGGGACTTTCAATGAGCAGTTCTTC
CASSAGTFNEQFF
>-|TRBV2|-|TRBJ2-7
TGTGCCAGCAGTGAAGCGAACAGCTACGAGCAGTACTTC
CASSEANSYEQYF
>TRBD1|TRBV29-1|-|TRBJ2-7
TGCAGCGTTCGCAGGGGACAGGGCTACGAGCAGTACTTC
CSVRRGQGYEQYF
>TRBD2|TRBV7-3|-|TRBJ2-1
TGTGCCAGCAGTCCAATAGCGGGGATTAACAATGAGCAGTTCTTC
CASSPIAGINNEQFF
>-|TRBV19|once|TRBJ2-1
TGTGCCAGTAGTCGGGCAGGAAACAATGAGCAGTTCTTC
CASSRAGNNEQFF
>-|TRBV10-3|-|TRBJ2-7
TGTGCCATCAGTGGGGAGCGGTACGAGCAGTACTTC
CAISGERYEQYF